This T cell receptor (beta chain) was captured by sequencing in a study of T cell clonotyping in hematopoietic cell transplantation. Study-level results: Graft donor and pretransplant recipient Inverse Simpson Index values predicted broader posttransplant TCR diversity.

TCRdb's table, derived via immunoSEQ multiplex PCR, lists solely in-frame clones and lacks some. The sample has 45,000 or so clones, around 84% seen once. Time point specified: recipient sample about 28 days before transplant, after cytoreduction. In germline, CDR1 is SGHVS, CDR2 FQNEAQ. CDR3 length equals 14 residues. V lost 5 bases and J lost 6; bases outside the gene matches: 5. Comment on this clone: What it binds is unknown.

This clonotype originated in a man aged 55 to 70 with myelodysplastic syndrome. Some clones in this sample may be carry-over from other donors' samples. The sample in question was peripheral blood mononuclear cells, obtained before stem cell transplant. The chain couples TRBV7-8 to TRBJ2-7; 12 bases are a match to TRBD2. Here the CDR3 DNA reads TGTGCCAGCAGCCTTACTAGCGGGGGGACCGAGCAGTACTTC. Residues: CASSLTSGGTEQYF.